The subject of this entry is one T cell receptor beta chain. Its antigen is undetermined. This specimen comes from a study of cytomegalovirus exposure and HLA in healthy donors. Study-wide background: An earlier analysis identified fewer than 130 million unique TCR beta sequences in about 200 million T cells. Study findings and constraints: TCR beta V segments were, for the most part, productive about 90% or about 30% of the time in an earlier analysis.

This CDR3 contains 13 residues. Per germline, CDR1 MNHEY and CDR2 SMNVEV (reference sequence). V lost 5 bases, J lost 5 bases, and 10 bases lay in between. Both 60 Vbeta primers and 13 Jbeta primers went into the PCR. This table comes from immunoSEQ multiplex PCR, and its TCRdb copy is limited to in-frame clones, with some not included. The table lists approximately 170,000 clones, 79% of them singletons. Sequencing was done on a sample of PBMCs. The receptor was derived from a woman aged 18-30 years in good health and CMV-seronegative. This sequence joins TRBV27 and TRBJ2-1; a possible D gene is TRBD2 (5 bases). For the CDR3, the DNA is TGTGCCAGCAGTCCGGTGGGAGACAATGAGCAGTTCTTC. This translates into CASSPVGDNEQFF.